A selection of T cell receptor beta chains follows, all from one sample in a study of cytomegalovirus exposure and HLA in healthy donors. TCRdb keeps only in-frame clones here, not all; method: immunoSEQ multiplex PCR. Altogether approximately 100,000 clones are present, roughly 70% being singletons, with the ten largest covering approximately 4.3%. Sequencing was performed on PBMCs. Receptor source: a woman aged 18-30 years in good health and CMV-seropositive. Both conserved end residues are part of each CDR3. A D gene is named only where the DNA matches it firmly. Only some rows state a clone size, as once, few, many or a class for expanded clones.

TRBD1	TRBV10-3	TRBJ1-4	-	TGTGCCGCCAGGGGGCTTGGGGAAAAACTGTTTTTT	CAARGLGEKLFF
TRBD2	TRBV13	TRBJ2-3	-	TGTGCCAGCAGCTTGGTAGCGGGAGCCCGCCCAGATACGCAGTATTTT	CASSLVAGARPDTQYF
-	TRBV4-2	TRBJ2-5	-	TGTGCCAGCAGCCAAGATCCGAATAGCATCTGGGAGACCCAGTACTTC	CASSQDPNSIWETQYF
-	TRBV9	TRBJ1-4	-	TGTGCCAGCAGCGTAGGAGGGCTCACTAATGAAAAACTGTTTTTT	CASSVGGLTNEKLFF
TRBD1	TRBV4-3	TRBJ1-5	-	TGCGCCAGCAGCGTTGGACGAGGGGGCAGCAATCAGCCCCAGCATTTT	CASSVGRGGSNQPQHF
-	TRBV28	TRBJ2-1	-	TGTGCCAGCAGTTCTCCCTGGGGCGGGAAGGATGAGCAGTTCTTC	CASSSPWGGKDEQFF
TRBD1	TRBV19	TRBJ1-5	-	TGTGCCAGTGTCACAGGGGGCGCTGTGAATCAGCCCCAGCATTTT	CASVTGGAVNQPQHF
TRBD2	TRBV5-1	TRBJ2-1	-	TGCGCCAGCAGCTTGGCCGGGCTAGCGGGAGAGGTTGAGCAGTTCTTC	CASSLAGLAGEVEQFF
-	TRBV5-1	TRBJ2-3	-	TGCGCCAGCAGCTTCAACGGGTTTAGCACAGATACGCAGTATTTT	CASSFNGFSTDTQYF
-	TRBV7-2	TRBJ1-1	once	TGTGCCAGCAGCCCCTCCGGGGGATACACTGAAGCTTTCTTT	CASSPSGGYTEAFF
-	TRBV28	TRBJ2-7	few	TGTGCCAGCAGTCGGGTTGGGGGCACCGGCTTCTACGAGCAGTACTTC	CASSRVGGTGFYEQYF
-	TRBV6-6	TRBJ1-1	-	TGTGCCAGCAGTTACTCCCCCGAGAGGGCGAGCACTGAAGCTTTCTTT	CASSYSPERASTEAFF